This T cell receptor beta chain was documented in a study of blood T cell repertoires in COVID-19. Study summary: Sites in the United States, Italy and Spain provided acute and convalescent COVID-19 samples. T cells, B-cell-depleted T cells, or PBMCs supplied cDNA or gDNA.

In its sample, this clone was seen many times. Patients from Seattle were sampled longitudinally, starting during active infection. Clones were sequenced by immunoSEQ multiplex PCR, and TCRdb holds only the in-frame ones, with some missing. Among around 140,000 clones, 88% were seen once, and the ten largest hold roughly 2.5%. The sample consisted of peripheral blood. This TCR was recovered from a human donor with COVID-19, enrolled during active disease. The donor label of this sample is uncertain.

CDR3 loop: CATSDLRGFQYEQYF. CDR3 bases: TGTGCCACCAGTGACCTCAGGGGGTTTCAATACGAGCAGTACTTC. The chain recombines TRBV24-1 with TRBJ2-7, with 7 bases matching TRBD1. Germline loops: CDR1 KGHDR, CDR2 SFDVKD. Trimming cost V 4 bases and J 4 bases; bases outside gene matches: 9. This CDR3 comprises 15 residues.